This passage covers 21 T cell receptor beta chains from one sample sequenced in a study of neurological immune-mediated disorders. TCRdb re-called the 5' RACE reads through MiXCR, storing one row per CDR3 protein. The repertoire holds roughly 45,000 distinct CDR3 sequences, with approximately 12% as singletons. Specified time point: longitudinal time-point 3. The specimen sequenced was PBMCs. These receptors were collected from a man under 40 in good health.

This clonotype has at least ten counts. The chain uses TRBV7-6 and TRBJ2-5; perhaps TRBD1 as D (5 bases). Germline loops: CDR1 SGHVS, CDR2 FNYEAQ. Trimming left V 5 bases short and J 2 bases short, with 9 bases between. This CDR3 region has 13 residues. In nucleotides, the CDR3 is TGTGCCAGCAGCGTCCAGGGACAAGAGACCCAGTACTTC. Residues: CASSVQGQETQYF. Complete variable domain (other parts from reference TRBV7-6 and TRBJ2-5): GAGVSQSPRYKVTKRGQDVALRCDPISGHVSLYWYRQALGQGPEFLTYFNYEAQQDKSGLPNDRFSAERPEGSISTLTIQRTEQRDSAMYRCASSVQGQETQYFGPGTRLLVL.

This clonotype was recorded at least ten times. The CDR3 sequence: CASRSITSGRGSGELFF. The CDR3 bases are TGTGCCAGCAGGTCTATAACTAGCGGGAGGGGATCCGGGGAGCTGTTTTTT. V is TRBV6-5 and J is TRBJ2-2; 13 nucleotides align to TRBD2. The germline gives CDR1 MNHEY, CDR2 SVGAGI. The V segment lost 6 bases and the J segment 6 bases; nucleotides outside the gene matches: 10. This CDR3 contains 17 residues.

This clonotype showed up many times. This rearrangement joins TRBV5-1 to TRBJ2-1; tentatively, D is TRBD2 (6 bases). The CDR3 spans 16 residues. Germline CDR1 SGHRS, CDR2 YFSETQ. Deletions cut 0 bases from V and 0 bases from J, with 10 bases between. CDR3 in DNA: TGCGCCAGCAGCTTGGGGGTCGGGGGCTCCTACAATGAGCAGTTCTTC. Its protein product is CASSLGVGGSYNEQFF. Full variable domain (rest looked up from reference TRBV5-1 and TRBJ2-1): KAGVTQTPRYLIKTRGQQVTLSCSPISGHRSVSWYQQTPGQGLQFLFEYFSETQRNKGNFPGRFSGRQFSNSRSEMNVSTLELGDSALYLCASSLGVGGSYNEQFFGPGTRLTVL.

This clonotype was recorded many times. The J gene is TRBJ2-7, the V gene TRBV20-1; 7 bases match TRBD1. V lost 3 bases, J lost 2 bases, and 10 bases stayed unmatched. The CDR3 runs to 15 residues. CDR1 and CDR2 (germline): DFQATT, SNEGSKA (reference sequence). CDR3 in DNA: TGCAGTGCTAGCATTTTCGACAGGGACGCCTACGAGCAGTACTTC. Its translation: CSASIFDRDAYEQYF.

This clonotype has at least ten counts. The chain carries TRBV7-8 and TRBJ1-5; perhaps TRBD1 as D (5 bases). Germline V gene sequence: CDR1 SGHVS, CDR2 FQNEAQ. This CDR3 region has 13 residues. V was clipped by 5 bases and J by 4 bases, with 9 bases between them. CDR3: CASSPKGNQPQHF. Written as DNA, the CDR3 is TGTGCCAGCAGCCCGAAGGGGAATCAGCCCCAGCATTTT.

This clonotype was observed many times. This sequence joins TRBV7-2 and TRBJ2-1, with a possible D match to TRBD1 (5 bases). The CDR3 has 16 amino acids. The germline V gene has CDR1 SGHTA and CDR2 FQGNSA. V was pared by 0 bases and J by 0 bases, with 9 bases between. CDR3 region: CASSLASQVSYNEQFF. The CDR3 bases are TGTGCCAGCAGCTTAGCGTCACAGGTCTCCTACAATGAGCAGTTCTTC.

This clonotype came up many times. This chain links TRBV6-2 or TRBV6-3 with TRBJ2-2; TRBD1 is a possible D gene (6 bases). CDR1 is MNHEY and CDR2 is SVGEGT in the germline V gene. Trimming took 4 bases from V and 0 from J, leaving 18 bases between them. The CDR3 spans 18 residues. Written as DNA, the CDR3 is TGTGCCAGCAGTTTCAGGGGCGTCCCTAAAGCGAACACCGGGGAGCTGTTTTTT. This translates into CASSFRGVPKANTGELFF.

This clonotype occurred many times. CDR3 in amino acids: CASSLTSETQYF. CDR3 coding DNA: TGTGCCAGCAGCTTGACGTCAGAAACCCAGTACTTC. V is TRBV11-2 and J is TRBJ2-5, with D uncertain. Per germline, CDR1 SGHAT and CDR2 FQNNGV. There are 12 residues in the CDR3. Trimming left V 3 bases short and J 8 bases short, with 10 bases between.

This clonotype appeared many times. The genes are TRBV5-5 and TRBJ1-4; 9 nucleotides line up with TRBD1. Germline V gene data show CDR1 as SGHKS and CDR2 as YYEKEE (reference sequence). The V gene end was trimmed by 5 bases and the J gene end by 3 bases; junction bases not matched to a gene: 5. The CDR3 contains 15 residues. The CDR3 spells CASSWDRVANEKLFF. In DNA, the CDR3 is TGTGCCAGCAGTTGGGACAGGGTCGCTAATGAAAAACTGTTTTTT.

This clonotype was counted many times. This chain connects TRBV7-3 to TRBJ1-1, with TRBD1 as a possible D gene (6 bases). The CDR3 loop spans 13 amino acids. In germline, CDR1 is SGHTA, CDR2 FQGTGA. V lost 5 bases and J lost 1, with 8 bases in between. CDR3 DNA: TGTGCCAGCAGCGCACAGGGGAACACTGAAGCTTTCTTT. It specifies CASSAQGNTEAFF. Complete variable domain (other parts from reference TRBV7-3 and TRBJ1-1): GAGVSQTPSNKVTEKGKYVELRCDPISGHTALYWYRQSLGQGPEFLIYFQGTGAADDSGLPNDRFFAVRPEGSVSTLKIQRTERGDSAVYLCASSAQGNTEAFFGQGTRLTVV.

This clonotype was seen many times. The gene calls are TRBV7-8 and TRBJ2-1; TRBD2 matches at 8 bases. Germline values: CDR1 SGHVS, CDR2 FQNEAQ. Trimming cost V 5 bases and J 4 bases; bases outside gene matches: 7. The CDR3 sequence is 15 residues long. As DNA, the CDR3 is TGTGCCAGCAGCAAAACTAGCGGTTCTTACAATGAGCAGTTCTTC. Protein: CASSKTSGSYNEQFF.

Regarding this clonotype: A much larger clonotype is one base distant, so this may be a read error. CDR3 coding DNA: TGTGCCAACAGCACTAATTGGGTCTCTAATGAAAAACTGTTTTTT. This encodes CANSTNWVSNEKLFF. The rearrangement uses TRBV7-8 and TRBJ1-4; no definite D call. Germline V gene data show CDR1 as SGHVS and CDR2 as FQNEAQ. The CDR3 totals 15 residues.

Comments on this clonotype: A junction boundary mismatches the germline segment, possibly from a read error. The V and J genes are TRBV9 and TRBJ2-3; possible D gene TRBD2, 5 bases. Germline V gene data show CDR1 as SGDLS and CDR2 as YYNGEE. The CDR3 covers 18 residues. Here the CDR3 DNA reads TGTGCAAGCATCCCCACCTACCTTAGCGAGGACCTCACAGATACGCAGTATTTT. It yields the protein CASIPTYLSEDLTDTQYF.

Ten or more counts support this clonotype. The rearrangement uses TRBV27 and TRBJ2-5; the D call may be TRBD1 or TRBD2 (5 bases each). V dropped 5 bases and J dropped 5 bases, with 24 bases sitting between them. Germline loops: CDR1 MNHEY, CDR2 SMNVEV (reference sequence). The CDR3 consists of 17 residues. This chain's CDR3 is CASSAGRGLKGMETQYF. The DNA for the CDR3 is TGTGCCAGCAGTGCCGGCCGGGGCCTAAAGGGGATGGAGACCCAGTACTTC.

The chain couples TRBV14 to TRBJ2-2; no firm D call. Trimming cost V 0 bases and J 1 base, with 21 bases left between them. The CDR3 contains 20 residues. In germline, CDR1 is SGHDN, CDR2 FVKESK. The CDR3 loop reads CASSQDLSRSARKNTGELFF. The CDR3 DNA reads TGTGCCAGCAGCCAAGATCTATCCAGAAGTGCCCGGAAGAACACCGGGGAGCTGTTTTTT.

To note about this clonotype: Sequence at one end of the junction differs from germline and may be a read error. This chain connects TRBV29-1 to TRBJ2-1, with TRBD1 as a possible D gene (5 bases). From germline, CDR1 is SQVTM and CDR2 ANQGSEA. The CDR3 contains 16 residues. CDR3 DNA sequence: TGCAGCGTTAAAGATCACACCCAACAGGACGACAATGAGCAGTTCTTC. Translation gives CSVKDHTQQDDNEQFF.

V is TRBV20-1 and J is TRBJ2-7; 11 positions match TRBD1. The V segment lost 3 bases and the J segment 4 bases; nucleotides outside the gene matches: 2. Germline CDR1 DFQATT, CDR2 SNEGSKA (reference sequence). CDR3 length equals 13 residues. The CDR3 DNA reads TGCAGTGCTAGGGGACAGGGGGGTTACGAGCAGTACTTC. The encoded protein is CSARGQGGYEQYF.

This clonotype was recorded at least ten times. Written as DNA, the CDR3 is TGCGCCAGCAGCACCACGAGGGACGAACAGTTCTTC. The encoded protein is CASSTTRDEQFF. The gene calls are TRBV5-1 and TRBJ2-1; either TRBD1 or TRBD2 may fit D (5 bases each). Germline-derived CDR1 and CDR2 are SGHRS and YFSETQ. The ends were cut back, 4 bases at V and 13 bases at J, with 15 bases in the middle. The CDR3 has 12 residues.

The sample holds many counts of this clonotype. The chain recombines TRBV27 with TRBJ1-2, with D unclear. The germline V gene has CDR1 MNHEY and CDR2 SMNVEV (reference sequence). This CDR3 is built from 16 residues. V shed 2 bases and J shed 8 bases, with 21 bases lying between them. The CDR3 sequence is CASSLVSAVGFWGYTF. The CDR3 nucleotides are TGTGCCAGCAGTTTAGTGTCGGCAGTCGGATTTTGGGGCTACACCTTC.

In its sample, this clonotype was seen a few times. The chain recombines TRBV5-1 with TRBJ2-7, with D unclear. The ends were cut back, 0 bases at V and 3 bases at J, with 7 bases in the middle. Germline assignment: CDR1 SGHRS and CDR2 YFSETQ. The CDR3 length is 13 residues. The CDR3 bases are TGCGCCAGCAGCTTGGCCAAAGGCTACGAGCAGTACTTC. Protein product: CASSLAKGYEQYF.

This clonotype was seen repeatedly, ten times or more. The V gene is TRBV7-6, the J gene TRBJ2-3; either TRBD1 or TRBD2 may fit D (5 bases each). From germline, CDR1 is SGHVS and CDR2 FNYEAQ. V was trimmed by 4 bases and J by 2 bases, leaving 16 bases between them. This CDR3 is built from 16 residues. This CDR3 reads CASSSKVGANTDTQYF. CDR3 DNA sequence: TGTGCCAGCAGCTCCAAGGTCGGGGCAAACACAGATACGCAGTATTTT.